These 25 T cell receptor beta chains share one sample of origin, sequenced in a study of technical replicates of blood from four donors listed by TCRdb under 2017. The method behind the library was the immunoSEQ multiplex PCR assay. TCRdb holds this immuneACCESS table with in-frame rearrangements only. Some clones are missing; in checked studies, unresolved V genes explain under half, and the rest has no known cause. The sample yields more than 65,000 clones; around 94% were counted once. 0.37% of the sample is in the top ten clones. Sequencing was carried out using T cells isolated from PBMCs. All receptors come from a human donor in good health.

The chain carries TRBV4-1 and TRBJ2-1, with D maybe TRBD2 (6 bases). The CDR3 extends over 14 amino acids. Germline V lookup: CDR1 MGHRA, CDR2 YSYEKL. V dropped 4 bases and J dropped 9 bases, with 16 bases sitting between them. CDR3 coding DNA: TGCGCCAGCAGCCCGAGGGGCGGGACGGTTGAGCAGTTCTTC. Protein product: CASSPRGGTVEQFF.

The genes are TRBV6-1 and TRBJ2-1, with 10 bases matching TRBD2. J gave up 0 bases and V 1 base, and 6 bases lay outside the gene matches. CDR3 length equals 18 residues. CDR1 is MNHNS and CDR2 is SASEGT in the germline V gene. CDR3 residues: CASSEGESSGSSYNEQFF. In nucleotides, the CDR3 is TGTGCCAGCAGTGAAGGGGAGTCTAGCGGGAGCTCCTACAATGAGCAGTTCTTC.

The rearrangement joins TRBV7-8 to TRBJ1-2; D is possibly TRBD1 (6 bases). CDR3 length: 16 amino acids. Germline CDR1 reads SGHVS; CDR2 reads FQNEAQ. V shed 5 bases and J shed 8 bases, with 24 bases lying between them. CDR3 in DNA: TGTGCCAGCAGCGGGGAGAACAGGGAACTAAGAAAAGGCTACACCTTC. Translating it yields CASSGENRELRKGYTF.

CDR3 protein: CASSSLTPIDRHYNEQFF. The CDR3 DNA follows: TGTGCCAGCAGCTCCTTAACTCCAATAGACAGACACTACAATGAGCAGTTCTTC. The J gene is TRBJ2-1, the V gene TRBV7-3; tentatively, D is TRBD1 (5 bases). V was pared by 4 bases and J by 3 bases, with 22 bases between. The CDR3 is 18 amino acids. Germline CDR1 and CDR2: SGHTA and FQGTGA.

This rearrangement joins TRBV2 to TRBJ2-5; possibly TRBD2 for D (5 bases). This CDR3 is 14 amino acids long. CDR1 SNHLY and CDR2 FYNNEI come from the germline V gene. V was pared by 2 bases and J by 0 bases, with 7 bases between. The CDR3 sequence is CASSERTDQETQYF. In DNA, the CDR3 is TGTGCCAGCAGTGAAAGGACTGACCAAGAGACCCAGTACTTC.

V is TRBV7-9 and J is TRBJ1-1; D gene ambiguous. CDR3 length: 10 amino acids. CDR1 and CDR2 (germline): SEHNR, FQNEAQ (reference sequence). V was clipped by 6 bases and J by 5 bases, with 4 bases between them. The CDR3 protein is CASRATEAFF. In nucleotides, the CDR3 is TGTGCCAGCAGAGCGACTGAAGCTTTCTTT.

This clone was recorded once. The chain joins TRBV5-1 to TRBJ2-1, with 9 bases matching TRBD2. The CDR3 has 16 residues. The germline V gene encodes CDR1 SGHRS and CDR2 YFSETQ. With V trimmed by 4 bases and J by 0 bases, 5 bases remained unmatched. Written as DNA, the CDR3 is TGCGCCAGCAGCATTAGCGGGAGCAGCTCCTACAATGAGCAGTTCTTC. It is translated as CASSISGSSSYNEQFF.

The chain uses TRBV5-1 and TRBJ2-1; TRBD2 matches at 10 bases. From germline, CDR1 is SGHRS and CDR2 YFSETQ. V was pared by 0 bases and J by 0 bases, with 6 bases of the junction left unmatched. CDR3 length: 18 amino acids. The CDR3, as DNA: TGCGCCAGCAGCTTGGCCCTAGCGGGGGCTAGCTCCTACAATGAGCAGTTCTTC. This sequence encodes CASSLALAGASSYNEQFF.

The chain couples TRBV28 to TRBJ2-3; maybe TRBD2 (6 bases). Germline CDR1 MDHEN, CDR2 SYDVKM. The CDR3 loop spans 17 amino acids. Trimming cost V 1 base and J 4 bases, with 18 bases left between them. The CDR3 coding sequence is TGTGCCAGCAGTTTATTGGGCCTAGCGACTTCGGCAGATACGCAGTATTTT. Residues: CASSLLGLATSADTQYF.

J is TRBJ1-1 and V is TRBV29-1; 8 bases match TRBD1. The CDR3 runs to 15 residues. V was pared by 7 bases and J by 1 base, with 11 bases of the junction left unmatched. From germline, CDR1 is SQVTM and CDR2 ANQGSEA. Written as DNA, the CDR3 is TGCAGCGCGGGACAGGAGTACTTTACGAACACTGAAGCTTTCTTT. Translated: CSAGQEYFTNTEAFF.

The V gene is TRBV9, the J gene TRBJ2-5; TRBD2 matches 8 bases. This CDR3 spans 14 amino acids. Trimming took 6 bases from V and 4 from J; bases not matched to a gene: 8. Germline V gene data show CDR1 as SGDLS and CDR2 as YYNGEE. The CDR3 reads CASTSGTRPETQYF. DNA for the CDR3: TGTGCCAGCACGTCCGGGACTAGACCAGAGACCCAGTACTTC.

The chain combines TRBV28 with TRBJ1-3, with D unresolved. Germline assignment: CDR1 MDHEN and CDR2 SYDVKM. The CDR3 totals 14 residues. Between the trimmed V and J ends, which lost 2 bases and 0 bases, there was a span of 5 bases. CDR3 loop: CASSLDISGNTIYF. CDR3 DNA: TGTGCCAGCAGTTTAGACATCTCTGGAAACACCATATATTTT.

The chain carries TRBV2 and TRBJ2-7; 7 bases line up with TRBD2. This CDR3 has 11 residues. Looked up from germline, CDR1 is SNHLY and CDR2 is FYNNEI. Unmatched junction bases numbered 5, after V lost 8 bases and J lost 7 bases. In nucleotides, the CDR3 is TGTGCCAGCGTGGGGGGAGGGGAGCAGTACTTC. Amino acids: CASVGGGEQYF. Combining the CDR3 with reference TRBV2 and TRBJ2-7 gives the whole variable domain EPEVTQTPSHQVTQMGQEVILRCVPISNHLYFYWYRQILGQKVEFLVSFYNNEISEKSEIFDDQFSVERPDGSNFTLKIRSTKLEDSAMYFCASVGGGEQYFGPGTRLTVT.

The J gene is TRBJ2-1, the V gene TRBV29-1; D remains unclear. Per the germline V gene, CDR1 is SQVTM and CDR2 is ANQGSEA. This CDR3 has 12 residues. The V gene lost 3 bases and the J gene lost 3 bases, with 6 bases spanning the gap. The CDR3 is CSVDGGYNEQFF. The CDR3, as DNA: TGCAGCGTTGATGGCGGCTACAATGAGCAGTTCTTC.

CDR3 amino acids: CASSPKETQYF. In DNA, the CDR3 is TGCGCCAGCAGCCCTAAAGAGACCCAGTACTTC. The genes are TRBV4-1 and TRBJ2-5; the D is unclear. Per germline, CDR1 MGHRA and CDR2 YSYEKL. Trimming stripped 4 bases from V and 3 bases from J, with 3 bases between. The CDR3 runs to 11 residues.

This chain uses TRBV18 with TRBJ1-2; D not resolved. Trimming left V 0 bases short and J 4 bases short, with 18 bases between. Germline V gene data show CDR1 as KGHSH and CDR2 as LQKENI. The CDR3 covers 17 residues. The CDR3 spells CASSPPGSRTSTYGYTF. Here the CDR3 DNA reads TGTGCCAGCTCACCACCGGGTAGCCGCACGTCGACCTATGGCTACACCTTC.

By sample share, this clone is medium-sized. The CDR3 reads CSVSRGGYAFF. The CDR3 DNA is TGCAGCGTTTCCAGGGGTGGATATGCTTTCTTT. This sequence joins TRBV29-1 and TRBJ1-1, with a tentative D call TRBD1 (6 bases). CDR1 and CDR2 from the germline V gene are SQVTM and ANQGSEA. Trimming took 5 bases from V and 11 from J, leaving 15 bases between them. The CDR3 loop spans 11 amino acids.

This clone was found a few times. The chain combines TRBV7-9 with TRBJ1-1, with D possibly being TRBD1 (6 bases). V dropped 9 bases and J dropped 1 base, with 12 bases sitting between them. The CDR3 totals 13 residues. Germline CDR1 reads SEHNR; CDR2 reads FQNEAQ (reference sequence). The chain's CDR3 is CASNLQGNTEAFF. The DNA of the CDR3 is TGTGCCAGTAATTTACAGGGGAACACTGAAGCTTTCTTT.

J is TRBJ2-3 and V is TRBV7-9, with 7 positions matching TRBD2. The CDR3 is 14 residues long. V lost 4 bases, J lost 0 bases, and 1 base stayed unmatched. Germline V CDR1 and CDR2: SEHNR, FQNEAQ (reference sequence). CDR3 in amino acids: CASSSSGSTDTQYF. The CDR3 DNA reads as TGTGCCAGCAGCTCTAGCGGTAGCACAGATACGCAGTATTTT.

The rearrangement links TRBV27 to TRBJ2-3, with TRBD2 identical over 10 bases. With 6 bases clipped from V and 5 bases from J, the junction kept 8 bases outside the gene matches. This CDR3 has 15 residues. In germline, CDR1 is MNHEY, CDR2 SMNVEV (reference sequence). This CDR3 reads CASSGLAGVVDTQYF. Here the CDR3 DNA reads TGTGCCAGCAGCGGCCTAGCGGGAGTGGTAGATACGCAGTATTTT.

V and J are TRBV2 and TRBJ2-5; the match to TRBD2 covers 10 bases. The CDR3 has 15 amino acids. Germline V gene sequence: CDR1 SNHLY, CDR2 FYNNEI. Trimming removed 6 bases from V and 7 bases from J; junction bases left unmatched: 11. CDR3 nucleotides: TGTGCCAGCAGATCAATTACTAGCGGGATTTTGACCCAGTACTTC. This encodes CASRSITSGILTQYF.

The V gene is TRBV6-1, the J gene TRBJ1-2, with 7 positions matching TRBD1. Germline CDR1 MNHNS, CDR2 SASEGT. J was trimmed by 8 bases and V by 4 bases; bases with no gene match: 16. CDR3 length: 16 amino acids. The CDR3 here is CASSARFTGDFGGYTF. DNA of the CDR3: TGTGCCAGCAGTGCGAGATTCACAGGGGATTTTGGCGGCTACACCTTC.

The genes are TRBV27 and TRBJ1-5; D ambiguous. Germline V gene lookup returns CDR1 MNHEY and CDR2 SMNVEV (reference sequence). The CDR3 is 12 residues long. The V end was cut by 5 bases, the J end by 4 bases, with 6 bases between. CDR3 bases: TGTGCCAGCAGTAACCGGAATCAGCCCCAGCATTTT. Translation: CASSNRNQPQHF.

The genes are TRBV4-3 and TRBJ2-2; 10 positions match TRBD1. Germline values: CDR1 LGHNA, CDR2 YSLEER. This CDR3 is 18 amino acids long. V shed 1 base and J 2 bases; nucleotides not matched to a gene: 7. The CDR3: CASSQGGGQGINTGELFF. CDR3 sequence (DNA): TGCGCCAGCAGCCAAGGGGGGGGACAGGGGATAAACACCGGGGAGCTGTTTTTT.

This rearrangement joins TRBV29-1 to TRBJ2-7, with 9 positions matching TRBD1. The V segment lost 4 bases and the J segment 3 bases; nucleotides outside the gene matches: 13. Germline V lookup: CDR1 SQVTM, CDR2 ANQGSEA. The CDR3 contains 16 residues. The CDR3 reads CSVGLRDRAPGYEQYF. As DNA, the CDR3 is TGCAGCGTTGGTTTGCGGGACAGGGCACCCGGCTACGAGCAGTACTTC.